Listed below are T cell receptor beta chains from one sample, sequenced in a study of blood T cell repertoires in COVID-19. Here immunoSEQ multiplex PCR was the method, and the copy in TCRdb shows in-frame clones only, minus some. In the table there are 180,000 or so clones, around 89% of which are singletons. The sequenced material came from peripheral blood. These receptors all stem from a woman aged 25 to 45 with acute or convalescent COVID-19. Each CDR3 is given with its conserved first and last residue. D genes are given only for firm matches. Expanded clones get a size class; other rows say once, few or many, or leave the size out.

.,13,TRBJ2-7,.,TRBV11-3,CASSLETGGEQYF,TGTGCCAGCAGCTTAGAGACGGGTGGGGAGCAGTACTTC
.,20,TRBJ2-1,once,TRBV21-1,CASSEKLGLKREGGLEEQFF,TGTGCCAGCAGCGAAAAATTAGGCCTTAAGCGGGAGGGAGGCCTCGAGGAGCAGTTCTTC
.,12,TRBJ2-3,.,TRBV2,CASSDDTGRKYF,TGTGCCAGCAGTGATGACACAGGGAGAAAATATTTT
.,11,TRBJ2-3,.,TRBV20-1,CSAAEFYTQYF,TGCAGTGCCGCGGAGTTCTATACGCAGTATTTT
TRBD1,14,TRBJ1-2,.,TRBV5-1,CASSRDRGVVGYTF,TGCGCCAGCAGCAGGGACAGGGGGGTTGTTGGCTACACCTTC
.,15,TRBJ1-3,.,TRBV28,CASTLGLLSGNTIYF,TGTGCCAGCACCTTGGGCCTCCTCTCTGGAAACACCATATATTTT
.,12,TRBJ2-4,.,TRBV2,CASSDIENIQYF,TGTGCCAGCAGTGATATTGAAAACATTCAGTACTTC
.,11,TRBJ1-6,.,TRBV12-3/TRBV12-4,CASSFVGVLHF,TGTGCCAGCAGTTTTGTAGGGGTCCTCCACTTT
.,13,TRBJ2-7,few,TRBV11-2,CASSLDVNSEQYF,TGTGCCAGCAGCTTAGACGTCAACAGCGAGCAGTACTTC
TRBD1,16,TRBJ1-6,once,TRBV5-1,CASSLVIGTGDSPLHF,TGCGCCAGCAGCTTGGTAATCGGGACAGGGGATTCACCCCTCCACTTT
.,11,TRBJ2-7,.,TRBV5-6,CASSFNREQYF,TGTGCCAGCAGCTTTAATCGGGAGCAGTACTTC
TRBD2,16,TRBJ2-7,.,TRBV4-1,CASSHKIAGGSYEQYF,TGCGCCAGCAGCCATAAGATTGCCGGCGGGAGTTACGAGCAGTACTTC
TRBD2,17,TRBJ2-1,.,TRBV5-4,CASSQSLLLTSIGEQFF,TGTGCCAGCAGCCAGTCCCTTCTCCTGACTAGCATCGGTGAGCAGTTCTTC
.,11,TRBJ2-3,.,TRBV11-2,CASSPRDSQYF,TGTGCCAGCAGCCCCCGGGACTCGCAGTATTTT
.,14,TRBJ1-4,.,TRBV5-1,CASSPRQGHEKLFF,TGCGCCAGCAGCCCTCGGCAGGGGCATGAAAAACTGTTTTTT
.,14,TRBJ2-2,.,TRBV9,CASSGGPNTGELFF,TGTGCCAGCAGCGGAGGGCCGAACACCGGGGAGCTGTTTTTT
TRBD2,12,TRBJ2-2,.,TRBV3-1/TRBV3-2,CASRTSGGELFF,TGTGCCAGCCGCACTAGCGGTGGGGAGCTGTTTTTT
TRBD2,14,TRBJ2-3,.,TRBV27,CASAVGGYTDTQYF,TGTGCCAGCGCGGTGGGAGGGTACACAGATACGCAGTATTTT
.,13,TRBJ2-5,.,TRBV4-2,CASSQGPGETQYF,TGTGCCAGCAGCCAGGGGCCGGGAGAGACCCAGTACTTC
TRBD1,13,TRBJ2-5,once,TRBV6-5,CASSYVTGGTQYF,TGTGCCAGCAGTTACGTAACAGGGGGGACCCAGTACTTC
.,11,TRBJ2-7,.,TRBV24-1,CATSDRYEQYF,TGTGCCACCAGTGATCGCTACGAGCAGTACTTC
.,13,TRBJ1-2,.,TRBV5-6,CASSLGGRDGYTF,TGTGCCAGCAGCTTAGGAGGAAGAGATGGCTACACCTTC
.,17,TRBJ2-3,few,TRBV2,CASSARWEAPSTDTQYF,TGTGCCAGCAGTGCCCGCTGGGAGGCCCCCTCCACAGATACGCAGTATTTT
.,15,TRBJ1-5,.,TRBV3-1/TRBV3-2,CASSQDSSGAQPQHF,TGTGCCAGCAGCCAAGATAGTAGTGGGGCCCAGCCCCAGCATTTT
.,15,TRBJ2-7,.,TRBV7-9,CASSLGGTGAYEQYF,TGTGCCAGCAGCTTGGGGGGGACAGGTGCCTACGAGCAGTACTTC
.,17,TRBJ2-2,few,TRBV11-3,CASSNSRGSANTGELFF,TGTGCCAGCAGCAATAGTCGGGGATCGGCGAACACCGGGGAGCTGTTTTTT
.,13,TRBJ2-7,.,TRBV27,CASSPQKNLEQYF,TGTGCCAGCAGTCCACAGAAGAACCTCGAGCAGTACTTC
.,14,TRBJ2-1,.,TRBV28,CASSSKPPVNEQFF,TGTGCCAGCAGTTCCAAACCCCCGGTCAATGAGCAGTTCTTC
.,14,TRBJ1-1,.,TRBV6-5,CASSSEGGGTEAFF,TGTGCCAGCAGTTCCGAAGGCGGCGGAACTGAAGCTTTCTTT
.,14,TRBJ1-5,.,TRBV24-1,CATGETYSNQPQHF,TGTGCCACCGGGGAGACTTATAGCAATCAGCCCCAGCATTTT
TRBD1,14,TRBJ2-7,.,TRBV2,CASTGQGTTYEQYF,TGTGCCAGCACCGGACAGGGCACGACTTACGAGCAGTACTTC
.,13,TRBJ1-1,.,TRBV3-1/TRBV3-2,CASSQLARPGAFF,TGTGCCAGCAGCCAACTAGCCAGACCGGGGGCTTTCTTT
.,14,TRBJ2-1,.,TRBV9,CASSPAELYNEQFF,TGTGCCAGCAGTCCAGCGGAGCTCTACAATGAGCAGTTCTTC
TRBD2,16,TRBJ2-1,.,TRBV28,CASSLWGAGGLNEQFF,TGTGCCAGCAGTTTATGGGGAGCGGGAGGGCTCAATGAGCAGTTCTTC
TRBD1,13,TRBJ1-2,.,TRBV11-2,CASRTGTSIGYTF,TGTGCCAGCCGGACAGGGACTTCTATTGGCTACACCTTC
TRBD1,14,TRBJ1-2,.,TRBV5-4,CASSFMGTGYGYTF,TGTGCCAGCAGCTTTATGGGGACAGGCTATGGCTACACCTTC
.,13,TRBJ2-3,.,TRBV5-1,CASSPGDTDTQYF,TGCGCCAGCAGCCCAGGGGACACAGATACGCAGTATTTT
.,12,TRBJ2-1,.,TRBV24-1,CATSDWGGEQFF,TGTGCCACCAGTGATTGGGGCGGTGAGCAGTTCTTC
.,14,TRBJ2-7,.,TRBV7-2,CASSSRVSPFEQYF,TGTGCCAGCAGCTCCCGGGTTAGCCCCTTCGAGCAGTACTTC
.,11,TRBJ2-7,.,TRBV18,CASSAMSEQYF,TGTGCCAGCTCAGCGATGAGCGAGCAGTACTTC
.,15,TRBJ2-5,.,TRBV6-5,CATWERLNAQETQYF,TGTGCCACCTGGGAGAGACTCAATGCACAAGAGACCCAGTACTTC
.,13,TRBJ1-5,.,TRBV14,CASSRGEDQPQHF,TGTGCCAGCAGCAGGGGTGAAGATCAGCCCCAGCATTTT
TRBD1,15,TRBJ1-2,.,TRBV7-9,CASSPSGTGLYGYTF,TGTGCCAGCAGCCCTTCCGGGACAGGATTGTATGGCTACACCTTC
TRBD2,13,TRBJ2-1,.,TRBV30,CAWNGLAGGEQFF,TGTGCCTGGAACGGGCTAGCGGGAGGTGAGCAGTTCTTC
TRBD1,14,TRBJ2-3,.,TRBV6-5,CATYNGQAGDTQYF,TGTGCCACTTATAACGGACAGGCGGGAGATACGCAGTATTTT